This passage covers 24 T cell receptor beta chains from one sample sequenced in a study of blood T cell repertoires in COVID-19. Sequencing used immunoSEQ multiplex PCR; TCRdb keeps in-frame clones, though not all of them. The sample lists hundreds of thousands of clones, nearly 90% occurring once. The sample comprised PBMCs or T cells enriched from blood (not recorded which). The receptors were sampled from a woman between 18 and 30 years old who had been exposed to COVID-19.

This clone was seen only once. The chain has TRBV11-3 and TRBJ2-3; D not resolved. The CDR3 contains 14 residues. Trimming pared 1 base from V and 0 bases from J, leaving 5 bases between. Germline CDR1 is SGHNT and CDR2 is YENEEA. The CDR3 bases are TGTGCCAGCAGCTTAGGCAGGAGCACAGATACGCAGTATTTT. Translation: CASSLGRSTDTQYF.

V gene TRBV7-2 combines with J gene TRBJ1-1; possibly TRBD1 for D (5 bases). Trimming pared 4 bases from V and 1 base from J, leaving 13 bases between. CDR1 is SGHTA and CDR2 is FQGNSA in the germline V gene. This CDR3 comprises 15 residues. CDR3 in amino acids: CASSSMGQANTEAFF. Here the CDR3 DNA reads TGTGCCAGCAGCTCTATGGGGCAGGCGAACACTGAAGCTTTCTTT.

This clone was picked up a small number of times. This rearrangement joins TRBV7-9 to TRBJ1-1; 7 nucleotides line up with TRBD1. CDR3 length: 13 amino acids. J lost 8 bases, V lost 1 base, and 4 bases had no gene match. Germline values: CDR1 SEHNR, CDR2 FQNEAQ (reference sequence). The CDR3 sequence is CASSLEGGWEAFF. For the CDR3, the DNA is TGTGCCAGCAGCTTAGAAGGGGGCTGGGAAGCTTTCTTT.

V usage is TRBV3-1 (or the pseudogene TRBV3-2) and J usage is TRBJ1-2, with TRBD1 as a possible D gene (6 bases). This CDR3 spans 14 amino acids. CDR1 and CDR2 from the germline V gene are LGHDT and YNNKEL (reference sequence). V dropped 4 bases and J dropped 5 bases, with 14 bases sitting between them. The DNA of the CDR3 is TGTGCCAGCAGCCCCGGGGGGGCCTATTATGGCTACACCTTC. Translating gives CASSPGGAYYGYTF.

The V gene is TRBV4-3, the J gene TRBJ2-5; D is perhaps TRBD2 (5 bases). Germline-derived CDR1 and CDR2 are LGHNA and YSLEER. The CDR3 contains 16 residues. V was pared by 0 bases and J by 6 bases, with 17 bases between. The CDR3 is CASSQDQLGSGKTQYF. The CDR3 region has the DNA TGCGCCAGCAGCCAAGATCAATTAGGGTCGGGAAAGACCCAGTACTTC.

This clone showed up just once. The chain recombines TRBV19 with TRBJ1-5; TRBD1 matches 9 bases. The CDR3 is 17 amino acids. Germline V gene lookup returns CDR1 LNHDA and CDR2 SQIVND (reference sequence). V lost 9 bases, J lost 2 bases, and 14 bases stayed unmatched. The DNA of the CDR3 is TGTGCCAGCCGGACTACCACAGGGGGCGCAGGCAATCAGCCCCAGCATTTT. Residues: CASRTTTGGAGNQPQHF.

V usage is TRBV6-2 or TRBV6-3 and J usage is TRBJ2-7; TRBD2 aligns across 11 bases. CDR3 length equals 16 residues. V shed 4 bases, J shed 7 bases, and the junction held 12 bases outside the gene matches. The germline V gene has CDR1 MNHEY and CDR2 SVGEGT. The CDR3: CASSSTTSGSRGEQYF. The CDR3 DNA sequence: TGTGCCAGCAGTTCCACCACTAGCGGGAGCAGAGGGGAGCAGTACTTC.

The genes are TRBV14 and TRBJ1-5, with a weak D call TRBD1 (6 bases). The ends were cut back, 5 bases at V and 6 bases at J, with 11 bases in the middle. Germline V gene data show CDR1 as SGHDN and CDR2 as FVKESK. The CDR3 is made up of 13 amino acids. CDR3 protein: CASSWTDSQPQHF. DNA of the CDR3: TGTGCCAGCAGCTGGACAGATAGTCAGCCCCAGCATTTT. Full variable domain (remainder filled in from reference TRBV14 and TRBJ1-5): EAGVTQFPSHSVIEKGQTVTLRCDPISGHDNLYWYRRVMGKEIKFLLHFVKESKQDESGMPNNRFLAERTGGTYSTLKVQPAELEDSGVYFCASSWTDSQPQHFGDGTRLSIL.

The V and J genes are TRBV7-2 and TRBJ2-7; TRBD2 agrees at 9 bases. V was clipped by 5 bases and J by 5 bases; unmatched bases: 10. Germline V gene sequence: CDR1 SGHTA, CDR2 FQGNSA. The CDR3 has 15 amino acids. The CDR3 coding sequence is TGTGCCAGCAGCCGTAGCGGGAGTGCTGTCGACGAGCAGTACTTC. Protein sequence: CASSRSGSAVDEQYF.

The chain is built from TRBV13 and TRBJ1-6; possible D gene TRBD1, 6 bases. The CDR3 has 16 residues. In germline, CDR1 is PRHDT, CDR2 FYEKMQ (reference sequence). Deletions cut 3 bases from V and 6 bases from J, with 15 bases between. This CDR3 reads CASSFGTGLSNSPLHF. CDR3 in DNA: TGTGCCAGCAGCTTTGGAACAGGGTTATCTAATTCACCCCTCCACTTT.

The gene calls are TRBV18 and TRBJ2-1; D possibly corresponds to TRBD2 (6 bases). Germline CDR1 reads KGHSH; CDR2 reads LQKENI. Trimming removed 6 bases at V and 16 bases at J, with 16 bases between. The CDR3 is made up of 11 amino acids. The CDR3 DNA sequence: TGTGCCAGCTCGGTGGGGGGAGACCTTTTCTTC. Its translation: CASSVGGDLFF. The full variable domain, in which reference TRBV18 and TRBJ2-1 provide the parts outside the CDR3, is NAGVMQNPRHLVRRRGQEARLRCSPMKGHSHVYWYRQLPEEGLKFMVYLQKENIIDESGMPKERFSAEFPKEGPSILRIQQVVRGDSAAYFCASSVGGDLFFGPGTRLTVL.

This clone was detected once. The genes are TRBV25-1 and TRBJ2-2; TRBD1 matches at 7 bases. The germline gives CDR1 MGHDK, CDR2 SYGVNS. This CDR3 is built from 16 residues. Trimming removed 4 bases from V and 2 bases from J; junction bases left unmatched: 7. The CDR3 coding sequence is TGTGCCAGCAGTGGGTTGGGACAGAGAAACACCGGGGAGCTGTTTTTT. Protein sequence: CASSGLGQRNTGELFF.

The J gene is TRBJ2-1, the V gene TRBV7-2, with D unresolved. Per germline, CDR1 SGHTA and CDR2 FQGNSA. V lost 7 bases and J lost 7, with 14 bases in between. The CDR3 runs 13 residues. In nucleotides, the CDR3 is TGTGCCAGCACCCCCCCCAATCAGAATGAGCAGTTCTTC. The encoded protein is CASTPPNQNEQFF.

This clone was seen a few times. J is TRBJ1-1 and V is TRBV7-2; 8 positions agree with TRBD1. Germline V CDR1 and CDR2: SGHTA, FQGNSA. CDR3 length equals 16 residues. V lost 0 bases to trimming and J lost 5 bases; unmatched junction nucleotides: 8. The DNA of the CDR3 is TGTGCCAGCAGCTTAGCGCTAAACAGGGGGAAAACTGAAGCTTTCTTT. It encodes CASSLALNRGKTEAFF.

The chain joins TRBV5-6 to TRBJ2-7; TRBD1 agrees at 8 bases. The V segment lost 0 bases and the J segment 2 bases; nucleotides outside the gene matches: 7. The CDR3 has 16 amino acids. Looked up from germline, CDR1 is SGHDT and CDR2 is YYEEEE. CDR3 residues: CASSLGRRQGTYEQYF. The CDR3 DNA reads TGTGCCAGCAGCTTGGGGAGGAGACAGGGGACCTACGAGCAGTACTTC. The full variable domain, in which reference TRBV5-6 and TRBJ2-7 provide the parts outside the CDR3, is DAGVTQSPTHLIKTRGQQVTLRCSPKSGHDTVSWYQQALGQGPQFIFQYYEEEERQRGNFPDRFSGHQFPNYSSELNVNALLLGDSALYLCASSLGRRQGTYEQYFGPGTRLTVT.

The genes are TRBV19 and TRBJ2-7; D gene uncertain. Germline V gene lookup returns CDR1 LNHDA and CDR2 SQIVND (reference sequence). This CDR3 is built from 11 residues. The germline V and J ends were trimmed by 4 bases and 2 bases, with 3 bases remaining between them. Here the CDR3 DNA reads TGTGCCAGTAGTACAGCCTACGAGCAGTACTTC. It is translated as CASSTAYEQYF.

The chain combines TRBV5-8 with TRBJ2-7; 14 bases align to TRBD2. Trimming took 4 bases from V and 2 from J; bases not matched to a gene: 5. The CDR3 totals 16 residues. Germline lookup yields CDR1 SGHTS and CDR2 YDEGEE. The CDR3 loop reads CASSDLGLAGAYEQYF. CDR3 nucleotide sequence: TGTGCCAGCAGCGACCTGGGACTAGCGGGAGCCTACGAGCAGTACTTC.

A note on this clone: Other DNA sequences of this sample code for an identical CDR3. V and J are TRBV18 and TRBJ1-5; perhaps TRBD1 as D (5 bases). Germline CDR1 and CDR2: KGHSH and LQKENI. Trimming shortened V by 4 bases and J by 0 bases, and 13 bases separated the two germline ends. The CDR3 loop spans 16 amino acids. This CDR3 reads CASSLGTGGSNQPQHF. The CDR3 region has the DNA TGTGCCAGCTCACTAGGGACGGGGGGTAGCAATCAGCCCCAGCATTTT. Complete variable domain (other parts from reference TRBV18 and TRBJ1-5): NAGVMQNPRHLVRRRGQEARLRCSPMKGHSHVYWYRQLPEEGLKFMVYLQKENIIDESGMPKERFSAEFPKEGPSILRIQQVVRGDSAAYFCASSLGTGGSNQPQHFGDGTRLSIL.

The chain links TRBV9 to TRBJ2-3; no clear D gene. The CDR3 runs to 15 residues. Germline CDR1 and CDR2: SGDLS and YYNGEE. The V gene lost 4 bases and the J gene lost 4 bases, with 16 bases spanning the gap. The CDR3 nucleotides are TGTGCCAGCAGCACCGAATGGGCGCCCTCAGATACGCAGTATTTT. It specifies CASSTEWAPSDTQYF. Full variable domain (outside the CDR3, taken from reference TRBV9 and TRBJ2-3): DSGVTQTPKHLITATGQRVTLRCSPRSGDLSVYWYQQSLDQGLQFLIQYYNGEERAKGNILERFSAQQFPDLHSELNLSSLELGDSALYFCASSTEWAPSDTQYFGPGTRLTVL.

The rearrangement links TRBV20-1 to TRBJ1-6; perhaps TRBD1 as D (5 bases). Germline V gene data show CDR1 as DFQATT and CDR2 as SNEGSKA (reference sequence). The germline V and J ends were trimmed by 3 bases and 3 bases, with 12 bases remaining between them. The CDR3 runs 15 residues. The CDR3 DNA reads TGCAGTGCTAGTACTTTGACAGACTATAATTCACCCCTCCACTTT. Amino acid sequence: CSASTLTDYNSPLHF.

With respect to this clone: The same CDR3 arises from other DNA sequences in this sample as well. The rearrangement links TRBV7-9 to TRBJ2-3, with a tentative D call TRBD2 (6 bases). In germline, CDR1 is SEHNR, CDR2 FQNEAQ (reference sequence). V gave up 5 bases and J gave up 0 bases, with 9 bases separating them. The CDR3 has 14 residues. CDR3 sequence: CASSPGLSTDTQYF. DNA of the CDR3: TGTGCCAGCAGCCCGGGACTGAGCACAGATACGCAGTATTTT. Based on the CDR3 plus reference TRBV7-9 and TRBJ2-3, the full variable domain is DTGVSQNPRHKITKRGQNVTFRCDPISEHNRLYWYRQTLGQGPEFLTYFQNEAQLEKSRLLSDRFSAERPKGSFSTLEIQRTEQGDSAMYLCASSPGLSTDTQYFGPGTRLTVL.

The V gene is TRBV5-6, the J gene TRBJ1-4; TRBD1 is a possible D gene (6 bases). The CDR3 is 16 residues long. V lost 1 base and J 8 bases, leaving 18 bases between the germline ends. Germline V gives CDR1 SGHDT, CDR2 YYEEEE. The CDR3 region has the DNA TGTGCCAGCAGCTTGTACCGGGACGAAGGGGGAGAAAAACTGTTTTTT. It encodes CASSLYRDEGGEKLFF.

This chain connects TRBV27 to TRBJ2-6, with D tentatively TRBD1 (5 bases). Germline V CDR1 and CDR2: MNHEY, SMNVEV (reference sequence). The CDR3 spans 19 residues. The V end was cut by 4 bases, the J end by 0 bases, with 19 bases between. CDR3 DNA: TGTGCCAGCAGTTCCCTGGGCAGGGTAGGTCACTCTGGGGCCAACGTCCTGACTTTC. This gives the protein CASSSLGRVGHSGANVLTF.

The rearrangement links TRBV4-3 to TRBJ2-3, with D perhaps matching TRBD2 (6 bases). V lost 3 bases, J lost 2 bases, and 12 bases lay in between. CDR1 and CDR2 from the germline V gene are LGHNA and YSLEER. The CDR3 has 15 amino acids. The CDR3 here is CASSQSPGVTDTQYF. For the CDR3, the DNA is TGCGCCAGCAGCCAGTCTCCGGGGGTCACAGATACGCAGTATTTT.